One sample yielded the 10 T cell receptor beta chains listed below, sequenced in a study of T cell responses to AZD1222 COVID-19 vaccine. Profiled with immunoSEQ multiplex PCR; TCRdb holds only in-frame clones, not every one. In the table there are 150,000 to 200,000 clones, roughly 93% of which are singletons. The sequencing here drew on peripheral blood, taken on day 0 of AZD1222 vaccination. The receptors stem from an adult in good health.

The chain links TRBV19 to TRBJ2-2; 7 bases fit TRBD2. This CDR3 has 14 amino acids. Looked up from germline, CDR1 is LNHDA and CDR2 is SQIVND (reference sequence). The trim removed 4 bases at V and 4 bases at J, leaving 3 bases unmatched. CDR3 nucleotides: TGTGCCAGTAGTAGGGACTATCTCACCGGGGAGCTGTTTTTT. Its protein is CASSRDYLTGELFF.

The chain uses TRBV7-8 and TRBJ1-1, with D uncertain. Between the trimmed V and J ends, which lost 2 bases and 6 bases, there was a span of 10 bases. There are 13 residues in the CDR3. The germline V gene has CDR1 SGHVS and CDR2 FQNEAQ. CDR3 amino acids: CASSLTIIPEAFF. The CDR3 coding sequence is TGTGCCAGCAGCTTAACGATTATACCTGAAGCTTTCTTT.

CDR3 region: CASSEEREATNEKLFF. The DNA of the CDR3 is TGTGCCAGCAGTGAAGAGCGGGAGGCGACTAATGAAAAACTGTTTTTT. This chain uses TRBV6-1 with TRBJ1-4; unclear D gene. The CDR3 sequence is 16 residues long. Between the trimmed V and J ends, which lost 1 base and 2 bases, there was a span of 11 bases. From germline, CDR1 is MNHNS and CDR2 SASEGT.

V gene TRBV5-1 combines with J gene TRBJ1-1, with D tentatively TRBD1 (6 bases). CDR3 size: 15 residues. Germline V gene sequence: CDR1 SGHRS, CDR2 YFSETQ. V was pared by 0 bases and J by 0 bases, with 9 bases between. The CDR3 DNA reads as TGCGCCAGCAGCTTGGGGGACACCTTGAACACTGAAGCTTTCTTT. Amino acids: CASSLGDTLNTEAFF.

The chain links TRBV6-1 to TRBJ1-2; no clear D gene. V gave up 1 base and J gave up 2 bases, with 11 bases separating them. The CDR3 has 15 residues. From germline, CDR1 is MNHNS and CDR2 SASEGT. The CDR3 here is CASSEGYRANYGYTF. The CDR3 DNA follows: TGTGCCAGCAGTGAAGGCTATAGGGCGAACTATGGCTACACCTTC.

This clone was seen just once. The chain couples TRBV2 to TRBJ1-2; possible D gene TRBD1, 5 bases. Germline-derived CDR1 and CDR2 are SNHLY and FYNNEI. V lost 7 bases, J lost 0 bases, and 15 bases lay in between. This CDR3 has 15 residues. The CDR3 DNA reads TGTGCCAGCATGATGATGGGACCTTCTAACTATGGCTACACCTTC. Translated: CASMMMGPSNYGYTF.

This clone was detected only once. This chain links TRBV7-8 with TRBJ2-7; D not resolved. The length of the CDR3 is 13 residues. Germline loops: CDR1 SGHVS, CDR2 FQNEAQ. V shed 5 bases and J shed 3 bases, with 11 bases lying between them. The DNA of the CDR3 is TGTGCCAGCAGCCTTAGCCAGAGCTACGAGCAGTACTTC. Its translation is CASSLSQSYEQYF. The full variable domain, rest sourced from reference TRBV7-8 and TRBJ2-7, is GAGVSQSPRYKVAKRGQDVALRCDPISGHVSLFWYQQALGQGPEFLTYFQNEAQLDKSGLPSDRFFAERPEGSVSTLKIQRTQQEDSAVYLCASSLSQSYEQYFGPGTRLTVT.

CDR3 in DNA: TGTGCCACCAGGGAGGAGAATGAGCAGTTCTTC. It specifies CATREENEQFF. The chain is built from TRBV15 and TRBJ2-1, with a tentative D call TRBD2 (5 bases). Trimming took off 6 bases at V and 7 bases at J, with 7 bases between the two ends. This CDR3 comprises 11 residues. In germline, CDR1 is LNHNV, CDR2 YYDKDF (reference sequence).

This chain links TRBV5-1 with TRBJ2-6; D is undetermined. Deletions cut 4 bases from V and 2 bases from J, with 10 bases between. The CDR3 extends over 15 amino acids. Germline V gene sequence: CDR1 SGHRS, CDR2 YFSETQ. The CDR3 nucleotides read TGCGCCAGCAGCATCACCAGGCCTGGGGCCAACGTCCTGACTTTC. This encodes CASSITRPGANVLTF.

The chain is built from TRBV4-3 and TRBJ1-6; D is unclear. CDR1 and CDR2 from the germline V gene are LGHNA and YSLEER. The germline V and J ends were trimmed by 11 bases and 8 bases, with 22 bases remaining between them. The length of the CDR3 is 15 residues. This CDR3 reads CAFSQSWSSDSPLHF. DNA of the CDR3: TGCGCCTTCAGTCAGAGTTGGTCTTCCGATTCACCCCTCCACTTT.